The 30 T cell receptor beta chains in this list originate from one sample, sequenced in a study of cytomegalovirus exposure and HLA in healthy donors. PCR primers comprised 60 Vbeta and 13 Jbeta primers. The assay was immunoSEQ multiplex PCR, and TCRdb's table has in-frame clones only and misses some. Of approximately 210,000 clones listed, more than 75% are singletons. Sequenced: PBMCs. The receptor source for this set is a woman aged 45-59 years in good health and CMV-seronegative.

The chain uses TRBV29-1 and TRBJ2-3; TRBD2 matches 8 bases. Looked up from germline, CDR1 is SQVTM and CDR2 is ANQGSEA. This CDR3 has 14 residues. Unmatched junction bases numbered 11, after V lost 5 bases and J lost 7 bases. CDR3 nucleotide sequence: TGCAGCGTTCAAGGTAGCGGGACTTGGAATACGCAGTATTTT. As protein: CSVQGSGTWNTQYF.

This clone occurred once. The chain carries TRBV19 and TRBJ2-3; TRBD2 matches 9 bases. The V segment lost 7 bases and the J segment 2 bases; nucleotides outside the gene matches: 4. The CDR3 extends over 14 amino acids. From germline, CDR1 is LNHDA and CDR2 SQIVND (reference sequence). CDR3 region: CASNLAGLTDTQYF. In nucleotides, the CDR3 is TGTGCCAGTAATCTAGCGGGACTCACAGATACGCAGTATTTT.

This chain uses TRBV7-2 with TRBJ2-3; perhaps TRBD1 as D (6 bases). Trimming cost V 1 base and J 1 base, with 15 bases left between them. This CDR3 comprises 17 residues. Germline V gene sequence: CDR1 SGHTA, CDR2 FQGNSA. The DNA for the CDR3 is TGTGCCAGCAGCTTAGGATTGGGGACACCAGGCACAGATACGCAGTATTTT. Translation gives CASSLGLGTPGTDTQYF.

The chain joins TRBV7-2 to TRBJ1-4; D not resolved. Deletions cut 3 bases from V and 5 bases from J, with 7 bases between. Germline CDR1 SGHTA, CDR2 FQGNSA. The CDR3 is 13 residues long. The CDR3 bases are TGTGCCAGCAGCTTCTCCAGAAATGAAAAACTGTTTTTT. Residues: CASSFSRNEKLFF.

The chain employs TRBV9 and TRBJ1-2; no clear D. Trimming stripped 4 bases from V and 7 bases from J, with 17 bases between. This CDR3 is built from 14 residues. Germline V lookup: CDR1 SGDLS, CDR2 YYNGEE. For the CDR3, the DNA is TGTGCCAGCAGCCTAGACGAGATAGGAGGTGGCTACACCTTC. Translation gives CASSLDEIGGGYTF.

This chain's CDR3 is CASSTRDRRATNEKLFF. The CDR3 nucleotides are TGTGCCAGTAGTACTCGGGACAGGCGAGCAACTAATGAAAAACTGTTTTTT. The chain has TRBV19 and TRBJ1-4; 8 positions agree with TRBD1. The CDR3 runs to 17 residues. CDR1 LNHDA and CDR2 SQIVND come from the germline V gene (reference sequence). Trimming cost V 4 bases and J 0 bases; bases outside gene matches: 7. Full variable domain (remainder filled in from reference TRBV19 and TRBJ1-4): DGGITQSPKYLFRKEGQNVTLSCEQNLNHDAMYWYRQDPGQGLRLIYYSQIVNDFQKGDIAEGYSVSREKKESFPLTVTSAQKNPTAFYLCASSTRDRRATNEKLFFGSGTQLSVL.

The rearrangement joins TRBV2 to TRBJ2-7; 12 bases map to TRBD2. CDR3 length: 14 amino acids. With V trimmed by 8 bases and J by 6 bases, 8 bases remained unmatched. Germline CDR1 reads SNHLY; CDR2 reads FYNNEI. CDR3: CASELAGGTGEQYF. In nucleotides, the CDR3 is TGTGCCAGCGAGCTAGCGGGGGGGACGGGCGAGCAGTACTTC.

This sequence joins TRBV5-1 and TRBJ1-5, with 7 bases lining up with TRBD1. The V gene end was trimmed by 4 bases and the J gene end by 2 bases; junction bases not matched to a gene: 6. CDR3 length: 15 residues. CDR1 and CDR2 (germline): SGHRS, YFSETQ. The CDR3 reads CASSEGTAGNQPQHF. The CDR3 DNA is TGCGCCAGCAGCGAGGGGACAGCGGGCAATCAGCCCCAGCATTTT.

This chain connects TRBV6-6 to TRBJ1-2; D not certain. With 4 bases removed from V and 2 bases from J, the gap between germline ends came to 5 bases. This CDR3 comprises 12 residues. Germline values: CDR1 MNHNY, CDR2 SVGAGI (reference sequence). The CDR3: CASSSLNYGYTF. CDR3 DNA: TGTGCCAGCAGTTCGTTAAACTATGGCTACACCTTC.

The chain links TRBV19 to TRBJ1-5; a possible D gene is TRBD1 (6 bases). Germline V gene data show CDR1 as LNHDA and CDR2 as SQIVND (reference sequence). This CDR3 has 14 residues. Trimming removed 4 bases from V and 4 bases from J, with 11 bases in between. For the CDR3, the DNA is TGTGCCAGTAGTAACCGGGACATTAATCAGCCCCAGCATTTT. Translated: CASSNRDINQPQHF.

The chain combines TRBV7-2 with TRBJ1-1, with no clear D. The CDR3 sequence is 14 residues long. The germline V gene has CDR1 SGHTA and CDR2 FQGNSA. V was trimmed by 3 bases and J by 0 bases, leaving 8 bases between them. The CDR3 here is CASSLTGMNTEAFF. The CDR3 DNA follows: TGTGCCAGCAGCTTGACGGGGATGAACACTGAAGCTTTCTTT.

This clone was seen a handful of times. Distinct nucleotide sequences in the sample also encode this CDR3. This chain uses TRBV5-6 with TRBJ1-1; TRBD1 aligns across 7 bases. The trim removed 4 bases at V and 5 bases at J, leaving 5 bases unmatched. The CDR3 runs to 13 residues. CDR1 and CDR2 (germline): SGHDT, YYEEEE. The CDR3 DNA is TGTGCCAGCAGCCCGACAGGGAGGACTGAAGCTTTCTTT. It is translated as CASSPTGRTEAFF.

V and J are TRBV28 and TRBJ2-3; D perhaps matches TRBD2 (6 bases). Germline-derived CDR1 and CDR2 are MDHEN and SYDVKM. The CDR3 is 16 amino acids. V lost 6 bases, J lost 2 bases, and 18 bases lay in between. The CDR3 reads CASRHGGILLTDTQYF. DNA of the CDR3: TGTGCCAGCAGGCATGGCGGGATCCTTCTCACAGATACGCAGTATTTT.

The table lists this clone with a few counts. This sequence joins TRBV28 and TRBJ2-1, with D possibly TRBD2 on 6 matching bases. The germline gives CDR1 MDHEN, CDR2 SYDVKM. V was cut by 8 bases and J by 6 bases, with 20 bases left in between. The CDR3 runs 15 residues. In nucleotides, the CDR3 is TGTGCCAGCTTTACACGGAGGGGATTAGGCAATGAGCAGTTCTTC. This translates into CASFTRRGLGNEQFF.

The chain links TRBV19 to TRBJ1-5, with D possibly TRBD1 on 6 matching bases. Germline lookup yields CDR1 LNHDA and CDR2 SQIVND (reference sequence). This CDR3 has 14 amino acids. V lost 7 bases and J 6 bases, leaving 16 bases between the germline ends. CDR3 region: CASTEGQTPQPQHF. The CDR3 DNA is TGTGCCAGTACCGAAGGACAGACGCCTCAGCCCCAGCATTTT.

The chain links TRBV19 to TRBJ1-2, with D tentatively TRBD1 (6 bases). This CDR3 is built from 14 residues. Germline-derived CDR1 and CDR2 are LNHDA and SQIVND (reference sequence). With 6 bases removed from V and 1 base from J, the gap between germline ends came to 12 bases. This CDR3 is CASSLGQNNYGYTF. In DNA form, the CDR3 reads TGTGCCAGTAGCCTTGGACAGAATAACTATGGCTACACCTTC.

This chain connects TRBV28 to TRBJ2-1; D ambiguous. Germline loops: CDR1 MDHEN, CDR2 SYDVKM. V lost 5 bases to trimming and J lost 7 bases, with 18 bases between them. The CDR3 covers 15 residues. The CDR3 nucleotides are TGTGCCAGCAGTCCAAGGTGGCGGTATGGGAATGAGCAGTTCTTC. It yields the protein CASSPRWRYGNEQFF.

The chain uses TRBV4-1 and TRBJ1-4, with D possibly being TRBD1 (5 bases). Germline values: CDR1 MGHRA, CDR2 YSYEKL. The CDR3 is made up of 14 amino acids. V shed 3 bases and J shed 5 bases, with 10 bases lying between them. In DNA form, the CDR3 reads TGCGCCAGCAGCCAGGGACTTTCCAATGAAAAACTGTTTTTT. It translates to CASSQGLSNEKLFF.

The chain employs TRBV7-2 and TRBJ1-2; no firm D call. There are 13 residues in the CDR3. V lost 2 bases, J lost 1 base, and 5 bases lay in between. Germline values: CDR1 SGHTA, CDR2 FQGNSA. The chain's CDR3 is CASSLPVNYGYTF. CDR3 DNA sequence: TGTGCCAGCAGCTTACCAGTTAACTATGGCTACACCTTC. Using reference TRBV7-2 and TRBJ1-2 for the parts outside the CDR3, the full variable domain is GAGVSQSPSNKVTEKGKDVELRCDPISGHTALYWYRQSLGQGLEFLIYFQGNSAPDKSGLPSDRFSAERTGGSVSTLTIQRTQQEDSAVYLCASSLPVNYGYTFGSGTRLTVV.

The chain uses TRBV19 and TRBJ1-1, with TRBD1 matching over 7 bases. The CDR3 length is 14 residues. Germline V gene lookup returns CDR1 LNHDA and CDR2 SQIVND (reference sequence). After removal of 5 bases from V and 1 base from J, the junction contained 4 bases not matched to a gene. For the CDR3, the DNA is TGTGCCAGTAGTGTCTACAGGGGGAACACTGAAGCTTTCTTT. It is translated as CASSVYRGNTEAFF. The full variable domain, rest sourced from reference TRBV19 and TRBJ1-1, is DGGITQSPKYLFRKEGQNVTLSCEQNLNHDAMYWYRQDPGQGLRLIYYSQIVNDFQKGDIAEGYSVSREKKESFPLTVTSAQKNPTAFYLCASSVYRGNTEAFFGQGTRLTVV.

This rearrangement joins TRBV27 to TRBJ2-7; 9 bases are a match to TRBD1. The V segment lost 4 bases and the J segment 5 bases; nucleotides outside the gene matches: 9. Per germline, CDR1 MNHEY and CDR2 SMNVEV (reference sequence). The CDR3 extends over 15 amino acids. The CDR3 region is CASSSPGTGPDEQYF. In DNA, the CDR3 is TGTGCCAGCAGTTCCCCCGGGACAGGGCCGGACGAGCAGTACTTC.

The chain joins TRBV5-1 to TRBJ1-1, with 9 bases aligning to TRBD1. V was clipped by 6 bases and J by 6 bases; unmatched bases: 6. This CDR3 spans 13 amino acids. Germline CDR1 reads SGHRS; CDR2 reads YFSETQ. In DNA form, the CDR3 reads TGCGCCAGCACGGACAGGGGATTTGCTGAAGCTTTCTTT. This translates into CASTDRGFAEAFF.

This sequence joins TRBV30 and TRBJ2-1, with no clear D. Per germline, CDR1 GTSNPN and CDR2 SVGIG (reference sequence). This CDR3 is 14 amino acids long. V lost 2 bases and J 8 bases, leaving 16 bases between the germline ends. The DNA for the CDR3 is TGTGCCTGGAGTAATCAGGATACTTATCATGAGCAGTTCTTC. Its protein is CAWSNQDTYHEQFF. Based on the CDR3 plus reference TRBV30 and TRBJ2-1, the full variable domain is SQTIHQWPATLVQPVGSPLSLECTVEGTSNPNLYWYRQAAGRGLQLLFYSVGIGQISSEVPQNLSASRPQDRQFILSSKKLLLSDSGFYLCAWSNQDTYHEQFFGPGTRLTVL.

The V and J genes are TRBV15 and TRBJ2-7, with D perhaps TRBD1 (5 bases). CDR3 length equals 11 residues. CDR1 and CDR2 (germline): LNHNV, YYDKDF (reference sequence). The ends were cut back, 0 bases at V and 12 bases at J, with 9 bases in the middle. The CDR3 bases are TGTGCCACCAGCAGAGACAGGGCAACGTACTTC. The encoded protein is CATSRDRATYF.

The genes are TRBV11-2 and TRBJ1-2; 7 nucleotides align to TRBD1. CDR3 size: 14 residues. Germline V gene lookup returns CDR1 SGHAT and CDR2 FQNNGV. Trimming at V came to 5 bases and at J to 4 bases, leaving 7 bases not matched to a gene. The chain's CDR3 is CASSPSGTVYGYTF. The CDR3 nucleotides read TGTGCCAGCAGCCCCTCCGGGACAGTCTATGGCTACACCTTC.

V usage is TRBV6-6 and J usage is TRBJ2-7; possible D gene TRBD1, 5 bases. Trimming stripped 6 bases from V and 1 base from J, with 10 bases between. The CDR3 length is 13 residues. Germline lookup yields CDR1 MNHNY and CDR2 SVGAGI (reference sequence). The CDR3 DNA follows: TGTGCCAGCAGGAAAGGACATTCCTACGAGCAGTACTTC. This encodes CASRKGHSYEQYF.

This clone has only one observation. V is TRBV28 and J is TRBJ1-1; 8 nucleotides agree with TRBD1. The J segment lost 2 bases and the V segment lost 2 bases, leaving 13 bases of the junction unmatched. This CDR3 contains 18 residues. CDR1 MDHEN and CDR2 SYDVKM come from the germline V gene. CDR3 nucleotide sequence: TGTGCCAGCAGTTTACCCCCCAGGTGGACAGGGATAAACACTGAAGCTTTCTTT. Amino acids: CASSLPPRWTGINTEAFF. The variable domain in full, with the rest retrieved from reference TRBV28 and TRBJ1-1, is DVKVTQSSRYLVKRTGEKVFLECVQDMDHENMFWYRQDPGLGLRLIYFSYDVKMKEKGDIPEGYSVSREKKERFSLILESASTNQTSMYLCASSLPPRWTGINTEAFFGQGTRLTVV.

The chain recombines TRBV29-1 with TRBJ1-2; 9 bases align to TRBD1. The CDR3 length is 13 residues. After removal of 8 bases from V and 0 bases from J, the junction contained 4 bases not matched to a gene. Germline CDR1 and CDR2: SQVTM and ANQGSEA. For the CDR3, the DNA is TGCAGCACCGGGACAGGGACTAACTATGGCTACACCTTC. Amino acid sequence: CSTGTGTNYGYTF. Full variable domain (outside the CDR3, taken from reference TRBV29-1 and TRBJ1-2): SAVISQKPSRDICQRGTSLTIQCQVDSQVTMMFWYRQQPGQSLTLIATANQGSEATYESGFVIDKFPISRPNLTFSTLTVSNMSPEDSSIYLCSTGTGTNYGYTFGSGTRLTVV.

This chain joins TRBV4-1 and TRBJ1-2; 9 bases line up with TRBD1. Trimming removed 4 bases from V and 4 bases from J; junction bases left unmatched: 7. The CDR3 covers 15 residues. Per the germline V gene, CDR1 is MGHRA and CDR2 is YSYEKL. The CDR3 here is CASSLPGQGLYGYTF. DNA for the CDR3: TGCGCCAGCAGCCTGCCGGGACAGGGCCTCTATGGCTACACCTTC.

The chain is built from TRBV4-1 and TRBJ2-1; D possibly corresponds to TRBD1 (5 bases). Trimming removed 1 base from V and 10 bases from J, with 14 bases in between. Germline-derived CDR1 and CDR2 are MGHRA and YSYEKL. The CDR3 has 14 residues. The CDR3 loop reads CASSQAQGVWEQFF. Written as DNA, the CDR3 is TGCGCCAGCAGCCAAGCTCAGGGCGTTTGGGAGCAGTTCTTC.